Below are 13 T cell receptor beta chains sequenced from a single sample in a study of blood T cell repertoires in COVID-19. TCRdb keeps only in-frame clones here, not all; method: immunoSEQ multiplex PCR. This repertoire shows around 150,000 clones, approximately 79% found once; its top ten account for approximately 8%. Sequencing was done on a sample of peripheral blood. All receptors come from a man aged 50 or older with active or convalescent COVID-19.

This clone was counted only a few times. The rearrangement links TRBV19 to TRBJ2-7; 11 bases agree with TRBD2. The CDR3 has 15 residues. Germline trimming cut 6 bases from V and 0 bases from J; bases unmatched to any gene: 4. From germline, CDR1 is LNHDA and CDR2 SQIVND (reference sequence). CDR3: CASRPGTSGSYEQYF. The CDR3, as DNA: TGTGCCAGTAGGCCCGGGACTAGCGGCTCCTACGAGCAGTACTTC.

This clone has a handful of counts. The chain carries TRBV6-5 and TRBJ2-2, with 10 bases identical to TRBD1. Germline lookup yields CDR1 MNHEY and CDR2 SVGAGI. CDR3 length: 14 residues. V gave up 8 bases and J gave up 6 bases; unmatched junction bases: 6. The CDR3 sequence: CASWDRGAPGELFF. The DNA of the CDR3 is TGTGCCAGCTGGGACAGGGGTGCTCCCGGGGAGCTGTTTTTT.

This clone was observed a few times. The chain carries TRBV11-2 and TRBJ2-3, with D possibly TRBD2 on 6 matching bases. CDR1 is SGHAT and CDR2 is FQNNGV in the germline V gene. The CDR3 extends over 16 amino acids. V was pared by 0 bases and J by 4 bases, with 14 bases between. CDR3 sequence reads: CASSLEGGVVADTQYF. In DNA form, the CDR3 reads TGTGCCAGCAGCTTAGAAGGAGGGGTTGTAGCAGATACGCAGTATTTT.

This sequence joins TRBV12-2 and TRBJ1-6; TRBD1, the D gene given by the table, was not confirmed from the DNA. TRBV12-2 is given as a pseudogene. This CDR3 has 14 amino acids. The CDR3 sequence: CASRFPPRGAPLHF. DNA of the CDR3: TGTGCAAGTCGCTTCCCACCCAGGGGAGCACCCCTCCACTTT.

This clone came up once. The DNA of the CDR3 is TGTGCCAGCAGCCGAGGACAGGGGGGTCAGCCCCAGCATTTT. Its protein product is CASSRGQGGQPQHF. This chain joins TRBV3-1 (or the pseudogene TRBV3-2) and TRBJ1-5, with 10 bases fitting TRBD1. The CDR3 has 14 amino acids. The germline gives CDR1 LGHDT, CDR2 YNNKEL (reference sequence). Losses at the gene ends were 4 bases for V and 6 bases for J; bases not matched to a gene: 3.

This clone has only a few counts. V is TRBV6-1 and J is TRBJ2-1; 14 bases are a match to TRBD2. Germline CDR1 reads MNHNS; CDR2 reads SASEGT. Unmatched junction bases numbered 7, after V lost 4 bases and J lost 8 bases. The CDR3 runs 16 residues. CDR3 DNA sequence: TGTGCCAGCAGTGTATGGACTAGCGGGAGGTTATATGAGCAGTTCTTC. Its protein is CASSVWTSGRLYEQFF.

V is TRBV10-3 and J is TRBJ1-3; 12 bases are shared with TRBD1. Germline CDR1 ENHRY, CDR2 SYGVKD. V gave up 10 bases and J gave up 8 bases; unmatched junction bases: 6. This CDR3 region has 13 residues. The CDR3 region has the DNA TGTGCCACAAGGGACAGGGGGCTGGACACCATATATTTT. It codes for CATRDRGLDTIYF.

This clone was counted once. The chain links TRBV6-4 to TRBJ2-3; D might be TRBD1 (5 bases). This CDR3 spans 13 amino acids. The germline V and J ends were trimmed by 4 bases and 4 bases, with 9 bases remaining between them. Germline CDR1 reads MRHNA; CDR2 reads SNTAGT. DNA for the CDR3: TGTGCCAGCAGTGTTGGGGCAGCAGATACGCAGTATTTT. Translating it yields CASSVGAADTQYF.

The chain has TRBV7-8 and TRBJ2-6, with D possibly matching TRBD2 (7 bases). V was pared by 1 base and J by 2 bases, with 15 bases between. The CDR3 covers 18 residues. Looked up from germline, CDR1 is SGHVS and CDR2 is FQNEAQ. The CDR3 DNA reads TGTGCCAGCAGCTTAGGGGGTGGGGGGGGCGCTGGGGCCAACGTCCTGACTTTC. Its translation is CASSLGGGGGAGANVLTF.

CDR3 in DNA: TGTGCCAGCAGCTTGGGGGCGGGAGAAGAGACCCAGTACTTC. The encoded protein is CASSLGAGEETQYF. V and J are TRBV5-4 and TRBJ2-5; 7 nucleotides match TRBD2. The CDR3 loop spans 14 amino acids. V was pared by 0 bases and J by 3 bases, with 2 bases of the junction left unmatched. Per the germline V gene, CDR1 is SGHNT and CDR2 is YYREEE (reference sequence).

The chain combines TRBV7-8 with TRBJ2-1, with D possibly being TRBD1 (5 bases). Trimming removed 3 bases at V and 9 bases at J, with 9 bases between. Per the germline V gene, CDR1 is SGHVS and CDR2 is FQNEAQ. The CDR3 runs 12 residues. The chain's CDR3 is CASSFGAIEQFF. The CDR3, as DNA: TGTGCCAGCAGCTTTGGGGCCATTGAGCAGTTCTTC.

The gene calls are TRBV7-6 and TRBJ2-2; 9 positions agree with TRBD2. The germline V gene has CDR1 SGHVS and CDR2 FNYEAQ. This CDR3 spans 16 amino acids. Trimming at V came to 5 bases and at J to 2 bases, leaving 6 bases not matched to a gene. CDR3 sequence: CASSPGLATNTGELFF. DNA for the CDR3: TGTGCCAGCAGCCCAGGACTAGCGACAAACACCGGGGAGCTGTTTTTT.

The chain uses TRBV11-2 and TRBJ2-5, with D maybe TRBD2 (5 bases). This CDR3 has 14 amino acids. V shed 4 bases and J shed 5 bases, with 14 bases lying between them. The germline V gene has CDR1 SGHAT and CDR2 FQNNGV. The CDR3 DNA reads TGTGCCAGCAGCTCCCGGAATTCGGGGGAGACCCAGTACTTC. As protein: CASSSRNSGETQYF.